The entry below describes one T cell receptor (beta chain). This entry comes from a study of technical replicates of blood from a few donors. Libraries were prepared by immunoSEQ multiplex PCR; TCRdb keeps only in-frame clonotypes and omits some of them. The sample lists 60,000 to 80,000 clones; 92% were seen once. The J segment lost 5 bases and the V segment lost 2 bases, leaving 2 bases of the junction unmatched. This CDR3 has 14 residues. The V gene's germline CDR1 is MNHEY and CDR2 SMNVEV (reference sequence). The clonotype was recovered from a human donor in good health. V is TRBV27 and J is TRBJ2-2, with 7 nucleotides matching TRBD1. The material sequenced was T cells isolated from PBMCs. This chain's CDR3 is CASSLNRGTGELFF. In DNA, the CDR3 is TGTGCCAGCAGTTTAAACAGGGGAACCGGGGAGCTGTTTTTT.